These 6 T cell receptor beta chains were all obtained from the same sample, sequenced in a study of human T cells and chemical hapten exposure. Specified time point: pre-sensitization, week 0. Regarding treatment: therapeutic diphenylcyclopropenone sensitization with weekly scalp DPC. Each CDR3 protein is one row after TCRdb ran MiXCR on the RACE reads. The sample holds approximately 180,000 distinct CDR3 sequences; roughly 30% are singletons and the top ten take roughly 3%. Material: whole blood, obtained in connection with sensitization to the hapten diphenylcyclopropenone (DPC). The receptors here all came from a woman aged 25-40 years with alopecia areata. Some clones in this sample may be carry-over from other donors' samples.

The chain is built from TRBV30 and TRBJ1-1, with a tentative D call TRBD1 (6 bases). CDR1 is GTSNPN, CDR2 SVGIG, per germline (reference sequence). The CDR3 runs to 15 residues. Trimming took 5 bases from V and 1 from J, leaving 17 bases between them. This chain's CDR3 is CAWDHGRGKNTEAFF. CDR3 coding DNA: TGTGCCTGGGACCACGGCAGGGGAAAGAACACTGAAGCTTTCTTT.

This clonotype was counted a few times. The V and J genes are TRBV28 and TRBJ1-5; D not resolved. The CDR3 length is 14 residues. The V gene's germline CDR1 is MDHEN and CDR2 SYDVKM. Deletions cut 2 bases from V and 7 bases from J, with 12 bases between. The CDR3 nucleotides read TGTGCCAGCAGTTTAGCCGGGGATCGGCAGCCCCAGCATTTT. It translates to CASSLAGDRQPQHF.

This sequence joins TRBV4-2 and TRBJ2-1; perhaps TRBD2 as D (7 bases). Trimming pared 4 bases from V and 8 bases from J, leaving 21 bases between. The germline CDR1 and CDR2 sequences are LGHNA and YNFKEQ. The CDR3 has 16 amino acids. The chain's CDR3 is CASSRGGGALVDEQFF. The CDR3 DNA follows: TGTGCCAGCAGCCGGGGGGGCGGGGCCTTGGTGGATGAGCAGTTCTTC.

The chain links TRBV9 to TRBJ1-3, with D maybe TRBD1 (5 bases). The ends were cut back, 1 base at V and 0 bases at J, with 11 bases in the middle. The CDR3 consists of 16 residues. CDR1 and CDR2 from the germline V gene are SGDLS and YYNGEE. CDR3 in amino acids: CASSVSGVASGNTIYF. In DNA, the CDR3 is TGTGCCAGCAGCGTATCGGGGGTCGCCTCTGGAAACACCATATATTTT.

CDR3 coding DNA: TGTGCCAGCAGCCCGTTCCTAGCGGTGTTTGATGGGGTCAACGTTCCCTACGAGCAGTACTTC. It encodes CASSPFLAVFDGVNVPYEQYF. The J gene is TRBJ2-7, the V gene TRBV12-3 or TRBV12-4; the match to TRBD2 covers 7 bases. This CDR3 comprises 21 residues. J gave up 2 bases and V 6 bases, and 28 bases lay outside the gene matches.

The CDR3 DNA reads TGCGCCAGCAGCTTGGCCAATGCAGGGCGTGATGGCTACACCTTC. This translates into CASSLANAGRDGYTF. The chain is built from TRBV5-1 and TRBJ1-2, with a weak D call TRBD1 (5 bases). The length of the CDR3 is 15 residues. Germline V gene data show CDR1 as SGHRS and CDR2 as YFSETQ. Trimming removed 0 bases at V and 6 bases at J, with 15 bases between.